This is a list of T cell receptor beta chains from one sample in a study of OX40 agonist ivuxolimab in advanced cancers. The repertoire was sequenced with immunoSEQ multiplex PCR; TCRdb's copy has only in-frame clones and lacks some. The sample has about 80,000 clones, around 87% seen once. This sample comprised CD4+ or CD8+ T cells sorted from blood, obtained in a trial of the OX40 agonist ivuxolimab. These receptors originate from an adult with an advanced solid tumor such as melanoma, head and neck, liver or kidney cancer. The CDR3 runs from the conserved cysteine through the conserved F or W. The D gene is left open where the match is weak. A clone size is listed for some rows: how often the clone was seen (once, few, many), or a class if it is expanded.

V gene: TRBV6-6; clone size: .; J gene: TRBJ1-1; D gene: TRBD1; CDR3 length: 14; CDR3 DNA: TGTGCCAGCAGTCCGGGACAGGGAAACACTGAAGCTTTCTTT; CDR3 protein: CASSPGQGNTEAFF
V gene: TRBV7-9; clone size: .; J gene: TRBJ1-6; D gene: TRBD1; CDR3 length: 17; CDR3 DNA: TGTGCCAGCAGCTCCCTTACCCCGGGACAGAGCAATTCACCCCTCCACTTT; CDR3 protein: CASSSLTPGQSNSPLHF
V gene: TRBV5-1; clone size: .; J gene: TRBJ1-2; D gene: .; CDR3 length: 17; CDR3 DNA: TGCGCCAGCAGCTTGGAGGTCCGCAGGGCGAATAACTATGGCTACACCTTC; CDR3 protein: CASSLEVRRANNYGYTF
V gene: TRBV28; clone size: .; J gene: TRBJ2-1; D gene: .; CDR3 length: 17; CDR3 DNA: TGTGCCAGCAGTTCCTACCCTACAGGGAGTACCTACAATGAGCAGTTCTTC; CDR3 protein: CASSSYPTGSTYNEQFF
V gene: TRBV19; clone size: once; J gene: TRBJ2-7; D gene: .; CDR3 length: 14; CDR3 DNA: TGTGCCAGTAAGGTGGGAATCGGCTCCTACGAGCAGTACTTC; CDR3 protein: CASKVGIGSYEQYF
V gene: TRBV2; clone size: .; J gene: TRBJ1-2; D gene: TRBD1; CDR3 length: 12; CDR3 DNA: TGTGCCAAGGACAGGCAAGCCTATGGCTACACCTTC; CDR3 protein: CAKDRQAYGYTF
V gene: TRBV6-1; clone size: .; J gene: TRBJ2-7; D gene: .; CDR3 length: 12; CDR3 DNA: TGTGCCAGCAGTGAGGACACCTACGAGCAGTACTTC; CDR3 protein: CASSEDTYEQYF
V gene: TRBV6-5; clone size: .; J gene: TRBJ2-7; D gene: TRBD2; CDR3 length: 14; CDR3 DNA: TGTGCCAGCAGCTTCCAGCGGGGCTCCTACGAGCAGTACTTC; CDR3 protein: CASSFQRGSYEQYF
V gene: TRBV7-2; clone size: .; J gene: TRBJ1-3; D gene: TRBD1; CDR3 length: 15; CDR3 DNA: TGTGCCAGCAGCTTCATGACAGGGGCTGGAAACACCATATATTTT; CDR3 protein: CASSFMTGAGNTIYF
V gene: TRBV7-9; clone size: .; J gene: TRBJ2-5; D gene: TRBD1; CDR3 length: 17; CDR3 DNA: TGTGCCAGCAGCCGAGGGTCGACAGGGCGGAGGTTAGAGACCCAGTACTTC; CDR3 protein: CASSRGSTGRRLETQYF
V gene: TRBV5-5; clone size: .; J gene: TRBJ1-2; D gene: .; CDR3 length: 13; CDR3 DNA: TGTGCCAGCAGCCCCGGGATAAACTATGGCTACACCTTC; CDR3 protein: CASSPGINYGYTF
V gene: TRBV19; clone size: .; J gene: TRBJ1-4; D gene: .; CDR3 length: 13; CDR3 DNA: TGTGCCAGTAGTCCCACAGGGAGGAGGAAACTGTTTTTT; CDR3 protein: CASSPTGRRKLFF
V gene: TRBV18; clone size: .; J gene: TRBJ1-1; D gene: .; CDR3 length: 13; CDR3 DNA: TGTGCCAGCTCACCCCTCGGAGGGCAAGGAGCTTTCTTT; CDR3 protein: CASSPLGGQGAFF
V gene: TRBV7-2; clone size: .; J gene: TRBJ1-2; D gene: .; CDR3 length: 15; CDR3 DNA: TGTGCCAGCAGCTTAAAACAGGGACCTAACTATGGCTACACCTTC; CDR3 protein: CASSLKQGPNYGYTF
V gene: TRBV2; clone size: .; J gene: TRBJ2-1; D gene: .; CDR3 length: 14; CDR3 DNA: TGTGCCAGCAGGATAGGGGGGGGTGGAGGTGAGCAGTTCTTC; CDR3 protein: CASRIGGGGGEQFF
V gene: TRBV4-3; clone size: .; J gene: TRBJ2-7; D gene: TRBD1; CDR3 length: 15; CDR3 DNA: TGCGCCAGCAGCCATTTTACCGGGACAGGGAAAGAGCAGTACTTC; CDR3 protein: CASSHFTGTGKEQYF
V gene: TRBV18; clone size: .; J gene: TRBJ1-3; D gene: .; CDR3 length: 15; CDR3 DNA: TGTGCCAGCTCACCACCGGGGAGGGCTGGAAACACCATATATTTT; CDR3 protein: CASSPPGRAGNTIYF
V gene: TRBV28; clone size: .; J gene: TRBJ1-3; D gene: .; CDR3 length: 12; CDR3 DNA: TGTGCCAGCAGTTTAGGGAGAAACACCATATATTTT; CDR3 protein: CASSLGRNTIYF
V gene: TRBV15; clone size: .; J gene: TRBJ1-5; D gene: .; CDR3 length: 14; CDR3 DNA: TGTGCCACCAGCAGAACAGGGAGGGGACAGCCCCAGCATTTT; CDR3 protein: CATSRTGRGQPQHF
V gene: TRBV7-2; clone size: once; J gene: TRBJ2-5; D gene: TRBD2; CDR3 length: 15; CDR3 DNA: TGTGCCAGCTCCCGGACTAGCGGGGGCCAAGAGACCCAGTACTTC; CDR3 protein: CASSRTSGGQETQYF
V gene: TRBV9; clone size: .; J gene: TRBJ1-2; D gene: TRBD1; CDR3 length: 14; CDR3 DNA: TGTGCCAGCAGCGCGACAGGGATGTCCTATGGCTACACCTTC; CDR3 protein: CASSATGMSYGYTF
V gene: TRBV10-3; clone size: .; J gene: TRBJ2-7; D gene: TRBD2; CDR3 length: 16; CDR3 DNA: TGTGCCATCAGCCAGAGGGGACTAGCGGGAGTTTACGAGCAGTACTTC; CDR3 protein: CAISQRGLAGVYEQYF
V gene: TRBV6-5; clone size: .; J gene: TRBJ2-3; D gene: .; CDR3 length: 13; CDR3 DNA: TGTGCCAGCAGAGATCGTAGCACAGATACGCAGTATTTT; CDR3 protein: CASRDRSTDTQYF
V gene: TRBV9; clone size: once; J gene: TRBJ1-2; D gene: TRBD1; CDR3 length: 14; CDR3 DNA: TGTGCCAGCAGCAAAGGGGGCGGGAACTATGGCTACACCTTC; CDR3 protein: CASSKGGGNYGYTF
V gene: TRBV7-9; clone size: .; J gene: TRBJ2-2; D gene: .; CDR3 length: 14; CDR3 DNA: TGTGCCAGCAGACGGGGGGCGACCACCGGGGAGCTGTTTTTT; CDR3 protein: CASRRGATTGELFF
V gene: TRBV11-2; clone size: once; J gene: TRBJ1-2; D gene: .; CDR3 length: 12; CDR3 DNA: TGTGCCAGCAGCTTAGCAGGATTCAGCTACACCTTC; CDR3 protein: CASSLAGFSYTF
V gene: TRBV6-1; clone size: once; J gene: TRBJ1-2; D gene: TRBD1; CDR3 length: 13; CDR3 DNA: TGTGCCAGCAGTAAGGACAGGGGAGATGGCTACACCTTC; CDR3 protein: CASSKDRGDGYTF
V gene: TRBV5-8; clone size: .; J gene: TRBJ2-6; D gene: TRBD2; CDR3 length: 18; CDR3 DNA: TGTGCCAGCAGCTTGGGTGCTCAGGGACTAACTGGGGCCAACGTCCTGACTTTC; CDR3 protein: CASSLGAQGLTGANVLTF
V gene: TRBV28; clone size: .; J gene: TRBJ2-4; D gene: TRBD2; CDR3 length: 14; CDR3 DNA: TGTGCCAGCAGAACTAGCGGGATGGGGAACATTCAGTACTTC; CDR3 protein: CASRTSGMGNIQYF
V gene: TRBV6-5; clone size: .; J gene: TRBJ2-7; D gene: TRBD1; CDR3 length: 15; CDR3 DNA: TGTGCCAGCAGGTACCGGGACAGGGGCTCCTACGAGCAGTACTTC; CDR3 protein: CASRYRDRGSYEQYF